This T cell receptor (beta chain) was profiled in a study of T cells in Graves' hyperthyroidism and ophthalmopathy. Overall study: It was at initial diagnosis, before any treatment, that peripheral blood was collected.

RNA transcripts yielded amplified TCR beta CDR3 regions. The TCR CDR3 was amplified in a first-round RT-PCR using the HTBI primer set. In TCRdb, the multiplex PCR reads were re-called with MiXCR into one record per CDR3 protein. This table holds around 600,000 distinct CDR3 sequences, more than 13% found once. CDR3 length: 15 residues. V lost 1 base, J lost 10 bases, and 18 bases lay in between. Germline CDR1 and CDR2: SGHRS and YFSETQ. The chain combines TRBV5-1 with TRBJ2-1, with D maybe TRBD2 (7 bases). This sequence originates from a woman younger than 30 with Graves' ophthalmopathy. Sequencing was done on a sample of blood. CDR3 protein: CASSLYRGEGQEQFF. The CDR3 nucleotides are TGCGCCAGCAGCTTGTATAGGGGGGAGGGCCAAGAGCAGTTCTTC.